Listed below are T cell receptor beta chains from one sample, sequenced in a study of human T cells and chemical hapten exposure. In TCRdb, the RACE reads were re-called with MiXCR into one record per CDR3 protein. The sample shows 100,000 to 150,000 distinct CDR3 sequences, around 15% of them seen only once. The input for sequencing was whole blood, taken in connection with sensitization to the hapten diphenylcyclopropenone (DPC). These TCRs come from a young man with alopecia areata. Some clones in this sample may be carry-over from other donors' samples. Both conserved end residues are part of each CDR3. The D gene is left open where the match is weak. Clone sizes are given selectively: once, few, many, or a class where the clone is expanded.

D	V	J	size	CDR3	DNA
-	TRBV27	TRBJ2-3	few	CASSPRVPADTQYF	TGTGCCAGCAGTCCCCGCGTACCGGCGGATACGCAGTATTTT
-	TRBV6-6	TRBJ2-3	few	CASRLPGLLPTDTQYF	TGTGCCAGCAGGCTGCCGGGACTCCTTCCCACAGATACGCAGTATTTT
TRBD1	TRBV18	TRBJ1-2	-	CASSPRDRGQYGYTF	TGTGCCAGCTCACCGCGGGACAGGGGGCAATATGGCTACACCTTC
-	TRBV7-6	TRBJ1-6	-	CASSLVAFGYNSPLHF	TGTGCCAGCAGCTTAGTAGCGTTCGGCTATAATTCACCCCTCCACTTT
-	TRBV14	TRBJ2-3	many	CASSQVALGKRLQYF	TGTGCCAGCAGCCAAGTAGCACTGGGCAAAAGGTTGCAGTATTTT
TRBD2	TRBV9	TRBJ2-5	few	CASSVGSGGQETQYF	TGTGCCAGCAGCGTAGGTAGCGGGGGTCAAGAGACCCAGTACTTC
TRBD2	TRBV4-3	TRBJ2-1	many	CASSQQGLAGGYEQFF	TGCGCCAGCAGCCAACAGGGACTAGCGGGGGGTTATGAGCAGTTCTTC
-	TRBV20-1	TRBJ2-4	many	CSAAPGGAGAKNIQYF	TGCAGTGCTGCCCCCGGGGGTGCTGGGGCCAAAAACATTCAGTACTTC
-	TRBV28	TRBJ1-1	-	CASRPPLGLPEAFF	TGTGCCAGCAGACCCCCATTGGGGCTCCCTGAAGCTTTCTTT
TRBD1	TRBV6-1	TRBJ2-1	-	CASSPRQGYNEQFF	TGTGCCAGCAGTCCGCGACAGGGGTACAATGAGCAGTTCTTC
-	TRBV6-1	TRBJ2-3	many	CASSETAGLGTDTQYF	TGTGCCAGCAGTGAAACGGCGGGTTTGGGCACAGATACGCAGTATTTT
-	TRBV7-2	TRBJ2-6	few	CASTLRGTLDSGANVLTF	TGTGCCAGCACCCTTAGAGGGACCCTAGACTCTGGGGCCAACGTCCTGACTTTC
-	TRBV5-1	TRBJ2-6	-	CASRRDSGANVLTF	TGCGCCAGCAGGCGGGACTCTGGGGCCAACGTCCTGACTTTC
-	TRBV12-3/TRBV12-4	TRBJ1-2	many	CASSPYYF	TGTGCCAGCAGTCCGTATTACTTC
-	TRBV7-2	TRBJ2-3	-	CASSSLRGADTQYF	TGTGCCAGCAGCTCCCTTAGGGGCGCGGATACGCAGTATTTT
TRBD1	TRBV7-3	TRBJ2-2	-	CASSLDREQGGTGELFF	TGTGCCAGCAGCCTAGACAGGGAGCAAGGAGGCACCGGGGAGCTGTTTTTT
-	TRBV20-1	TRBJ1-6	few	CSARDMTHTPLHF	TGCAGTGCTAGAGATATGACCCATACACCCCTCCACTTT
-	TRBV20-1	TRBJ2-3	many	CSASDGKLPFTDTQYF	TGCAGTGCTAGTGATGGAAAGTTGCCTTTCACAGATACGCAGTATTTT
TRBD1	TRBV11-1	TRBJ2-3	-	CASSKGQTSTSTDTQYF	TGTGCCAGCAGCAAGGGACAGACTTCAACTAGCACAGATACGCAGTATTTT
-	TRBV7-6	TRBJ2-3	few	CASSLVGGYTDTQYF	TGTGCCAGCAGCTTAGTTGGGGGATACACAGATACGCAGTATTTT
-	TRBV4-1	TRBJ1-5	-	CASSQVGRGNQPQHF	TGCGCCAGCAGCCAAGTGGGCAGGGGCAATCAGCCCCAGCATTTT
TRBD1	TRBV5-4	TRBJ2-1	few	CASSLGQGAGDEQFF	TGTGCCAGCAGCTTGGGACAGGGGGCAGGGGATGAGCAGTTCTTC
-	TRBV5-1	TRBJ2-3	-	CASSFDDTDTQYF	TGCGCCAGCAGCTTTGACGACACAGATACGCAGTATTTT
TRBD1	TRBV14	TRBJ2-1	-	CASSHAGGFGNEQFF	TGTGCCAGCAGCCATGCAGGGGGATTCGGCAATGAGCAGTTCTTC
TRBD1	TRBV11-2	TRBJ2-2	-	CASSPRGQGAGELFF	TGTGCCAGCAGCCCTAGGGGACAGGGAGCCGGGGAGCTGTTTTTT
-	TRBV4-3	TRBJ2-1	-	CASSPGVGALSYNEQFF	TGCGCCAGCAGCCCCGGTGTGGGGGCCCTCTCCTACAATGAGCAGTTCTTC
-	TRBV6-5	TRBJ1-1	few	CASSYSGGDTEAFF	TGTGCCAGCAGTTACTCAGGGGGAGATACTGAAGCTTTCTTT
-	TRBV5-1	TRBJ2-7	many	CASSFSPRTPTYEQYF	TGCGCCAGCAGCTTTTCTCCCCGGACGCCTACCTACGAGCAGTACTTC
-	TRBV27	TRBJ1-1	-	CASSLNHEGDTEAFF	TGTGCCAGCAGTTTAAATCATGAGGGGGACACTGAAGCTTTCTTT
TRBD1	TRBV14	TRBJ1-4	few	CASSLRLTGGNEKLFF	TGTGCCAGCAGCCTTCGTCTGACAGGGGGAAATGAAAAACTGTTTTTT
-	TRBV7-7	TRBJ2-1	-	CASSLGDTGYNEQFF	TGTGCCAGCAGCTTAGGGGACACGGGTTACAATGAGCAGTTCTTC
-	TRBV6-2/TRBV6-3	TRBJ2-5	many	CASRIPGPIMGPQETQYF	TGTGCCAGCAGAATCCCGGGACCCATAATGGGGCCCCAAGAGACCCAGTACTTC
-	TRBV19	TRBJ1-1	-	CAAPGGARTEAFF	TGTGCCGCTCCGGGGGGGGCGCGAACTGAAGCTTTCTTT
-	TRBV12-3/TRBV12-4	TRBJ2-5	-	CASTSDSEETQYF	TGTGCCAGCACCTCAGACTCCGAGGAGACCCAGTACTTC
-	TRBV10-1	TRBJ1-2	few	CPPNGYTF	TGCCCCCCAAATGGCTACACCTTC
TRBD1	TRBV15	TRBJ1-4	-	CATSLPRQGKEEKLFF	TGTGCCACCTCCCTCCCGAGACAGGGAAAAGAGGAAAAACTGTTTTTT
-	TRBV6-5	TRBJ1-2	-	CARRMDRPSYGYTF	TGTGCCAGAAGAATGGACAGACCCTCCTATGGCTACACCTTC
-	TRBV6-6	TRBJ1-1	few	CASSPAGDRAEAFF	TGTGCCAGCAGTCCAGCAGGGGATCGGGCTGAAGCTTTCTTT
TRBD2	TRBV20-1	TRBJ2-1	many	CSARDWTSPTNEQFF	TGCAGTGCTAGAGACTGGACTAGTCCCACCAATGAGCAGTTCTTC
-	TRBV6-5	TRBJ2-3	few	CASSLEDGRSTDTQYF	TGTGCCAGCAGTCTAGAAGACGGGAGAAGCACAGATACGCAGTATTTT
-	TRBV10-3	TRBJ2-6	few	CAISESPSGANVLTF	TGTGCCATCAGTGAGTCCCCCTCTGGGGCCAACGTCCTGACTTTC
-	TRBV5-1	TRBJ1-6	few	CASSLAHWGTAPGLINSPLHF	TGCGCCAGCAGCTTGGCCCATTGGGGGACCGCTCCCGGTCTAATTAATTCACCCCTCCACTTT
-	TRBV25-1	TRBJ2-7	-	CASTPDQGREQYF	TGTGCCAGCACCCCCGACCAGGGCCGCGAGCAGTACTTC
-	TRBV28	TRBJ1-5	-	CASSLSGGQPQHF	TGTGCCAGCAGTTTAAGCGGGGGACAGCCCCAGCATTTT
-	TRBV7-9	TRBJ1-6	few	CASSYEERGYSPLHF	TGTGCCAGCAGCTACGAAGAAAGGGGGTATTCACCCCTCCACTTT
TRBD2	TRBV4-3	TRBJ2-1	few	CASSQDPAGGLTYNEQFF	TGCGCCAGCAGCCAAGATCCGGCGGGGGGGCTGACCTACAATGAGCAGTTCTTC
-	TRBV4-3	TRBJ1-5	few	CASSLGFNQPQHF	TGCGCCAGCAGCCTGGGTTTTAATCAGCCCCAGCATTTT
-	TRBV10-3	TRBJ1-2	-	CAISERQRLNYGYTF	TGTGCCATCAGTGAAAGACAGAGACTGAACTATGGCTACACCTTC
TRBD2	TRBV7-6	TRBJ2-3	-	CASSPWGGSGPDTQYF	TGTGCCAGCAGCCCCTGGGGGGGGTCGGGTCCGGATACGCAGTATTTT
-	TRBV5-1	TRBJ2-2	-	CASSLDSSNTGELFF	TGCGCCAGCAGCTTGGACAGCTCGAACACCGGGGAGCTGTTTTTT
-	TRBV6-2/TRBV6-3	TRBJ2-2	few	CASSYAGELFF	TGTGCCAGCAGTTACGCCGGGGAGCTGTTTTTT
TRBD1	TRBV7-9	TRBJ1-1	-	CASNPGQGRTEAFF	TGTGCCAGCAACCCTGGACAGGGACGGACTGAAGCTTTCTTT
TRBD1	TRBV27	TRBJ1-4	few	CASSPRGWGSEKLFF	TGTGCCAGCAGTCCCAGGGGGTGGGGAAGCGAAAAACTGTTTTTT